This TCR beta chain was recovered during a study of response to subunit inactivated influenza vaccine. Trimming shortened V by 8 bases and J by 5 bases, and 15 bases separated the two germline ends. The CDR3 consists of 13 residues. A single record per CDR3 protein comes from TCRdb applying MiXCR to the RT-PCR reads. The sample lists some 160,000 distinct CDR3 sequences, around 9.9% occurring once. With respect to this clonotype: Its antigen is undetermined.

The study's findings and limits: A suggestion made by the authors is that each seasonal influenza vaccination recruits few new T cells.

The sequence was collected from a middle-aged man who received an inactivated influenza vaccine. Sequencing used non-naive T cells sorted from PBMCs, obtained about 40 days after vaccination. J is TRBJ2-5 and V is TRBV12-3 or TRBV12-4; tentatively, D is TRBD1 (6 bases). The CDR3 DNA sequence: TGTGCCAGCGGAAATGGGCAGGGGGAGACCCAGTACTTC. Encoded protein: CASGNGQGETQYF.